These 18 T cell receptor beta chains came from one sample sequenced in a study of identical twins. TCRdb used MiXCR to reprocess the 5' RACE reads, holding one entry per CDR3 protein. The sample consists of roughly 690,000 distinct CDR3 sequences, around 6.1% of them appearing once. The specimen was naive T cells sorted from blood. These TCRs come from a man between 18 and 35 years old in good health.

This clonotype was seen repeatedly, ten times or more. The chain links TRBV20-1 to TRBJ2-7; D gene ambiguous. The germline CDR1 and CDR2 sequences are DFQATT and SNEGSKA (reference sequence). The CDR3 totals 13 residues. V was cut by 3 bases and J by 0 bases, with 9 bases left in between. Written as DNA, the CDR3 is TGCAGTGCTAGGGACGAAATCTCCTACGAGCAGTACGTC. This codes for CSARDEISYEQYV.

This chain uses TRBV20-1 with TRBJ2-1; TRBD2 is a possible D gene (6 bases). Germline CDR1 DFQATT, CDR2 SNEGSKA (reference sequence). The CDR3 contains 14 residues. Trimming pared 0 bases from V and 4 bases from J, leaving 10 bases between. The CDR3 coding sequence is TGCAGTGCTAGAGACGGGAGAACGTACAATGAGCAGTTCTTC. Protein product: CSARDGRTYNEQFF.

V is TRBV24-1 and J is TRBJ2-3, with no clear D. The CDR3 is 11 residues long. Trimming removed 4 bases from V and 5 bases from J, with 3 bases in between. Looked up from germline, CDR1 is KGHDR and CDR2 is SFDVKD. In DNA form, the CDR3 reads TGTGCCACCAGTGACCGAGATACGCAGTATTTT. It specifies CATSDRDTQYF.

This clonotype has a count of ten or more. The rearrangement links TRBV20-1 to TRBJ2-1; D unresolved. The CDR3 consists of 13 residues. Per germline, CDR1 DFQATT and CDR2 SNEGSKA (reference sequence). The CDR3 coding sequence is TGCGCCCCCACTGCAGCTCTCTACAATGAGCAGTTCTTC. Residues: CAPTAALYNEQFF.

The gene calls are TRBV7-9 and TRBJ1-6; D unresolved. CDR3 length: 16 residues. The V and J ends lost 1 base and 10 bases respectively, with 17 bases between them. Looked up from germline, CDR1 is SEHNR and CDR2 is FQNEAQ (reference sequence). The DNA of the CDR3 is TGTGCCAGCAGCTTAGAATTAGACGGCTTGAGGTCACCCCTCCACTTT. Translation: CASSLELDGLRSPLHF.

The chain's CDR3 is CASSLALGTANYGYTF. DNA of the CDR3: TGTGCCAGCAGCTTAGCGCTAGGGACGGCTAACTATGGCTACACCTTC. The chain combines TRBV7-8 with TRBJ1-2; tentative D call: TRBD1 (5 bases). The germline V gene has CDR1 SGHVS and CDR2 FQNEAQ. The CDR3 contains 16 residues. Trimming pared 0 bases from V and 0 bases from J, leaving 11 bases between.

This clonotype appeared many times. V is TRBV10-3 and J is TRBJ1-1; the D gene is possibly TRBD1 (5 bases). The ends were cut back, 1 base at V and 0 bases at J, with 15 bases in the middle. The CDR3 totals 17 residues. Germline values: CDR1 ENHRY, CDR2 SYGVKD. The CDR3 DNA is TGTGCCATCAGTGAGTTAGCGTCAGGGTGGTTGAACACTGAAGCTTTCTTT. Amino acids: CAISELASGWLNTEAFF.

The sample holds a few counts of this clonotype. This sequence joins TRBV4-2 and TRBJ2-1, with TRBD1 identical over 8 bases. The J segment lost 9 bases and the V segment lost 1 base, leaving 8 bases of the junction unmatched. The CDR3 loop spans 15 amino acids. Per the germline V gene, CDR1 is LGHNA and CDR2 is YNFKEQ. CDR3 residues: CASSQGSRGQGEQFF. The CDR3 DNA reads TGTGCCAGCAGCCAAGGATCCAGGGGGCAGGGTGAGCAGTTCTTC.

This clonotype has ten or more counts. This chain uses TRBV6-2 or TRBV6-3 with TRBJ2-2; D uncertain. Trimming removed 5 bases at V and 4 bases at J, with 11 bases between. The CDR3 has 14 residues. Germline CDR1 and CDR2: MNHEY and SVGEGT. The CDR3 sequence: CASSPNRGTGELFF. DNA for the CDR3: TGTGCCAGCAGTCCAAATCGCGGCACCGGGGAGCTGTTTTTT.

This clonotype was picked up a small number of times. This chain joins TRBV20-1 and TRBJ1-1; TRBD1 matches at 7 bases. Trimming cost V 1 base and J 9 bases; bases outside gene matches: 5. CDR1 is DFQATT and CDR2 is SNEGSKA in the germline V gene (reference sequence). CDR3 size: 12 residues. The CDR3 DNA sequence: TGCAGTGCTAGAGGGCAGGGGGTGAAAGCTTTCTTT. Protein product: CSARGQGVKAFF.

This sequence joins TRBV6-1 and TRBJ1-2; TRBD1 matches at 7 bases. The CDR3 totals 14 residues. J was trimmed by 3 bases and V by 5 bases; bases with no gene match: 6. CDR1 and CDR2 (germline): MNHNS, SASEGT. CDR3 bases: TGTGCCAGCAGTATTGGACAGGTCGACTATGGCTACACCTTC. Translating gives CASSIGQVDYGYTF.

This sequence joins TRBV20-1 and TRBJ2-5, with D unclear. Germline lookup yields CDR1 DFQATT and CDR2 SNEGSKA (reference sequence). V shed 2 bases and J shed 9 bases, with 13 bases lying between them. There are 12 residues in the CDR3. The CDR3 DNA is TGCAGTGCTAGATGGGCCTTAGGGCCCCAGTACTTC. This translates into CSARWALGPQYF.

This rearrangement joins TRBV25-1 to TRBJ2-2; D gene uncertain. Germline CDR1 and CDR2: MGHDK and SYGVNS. The CDR3 is 13 residues long. V was shortened by 2 bases and J by 5 bases, with 6 bases between the two germline ends. In DNA form, the CDR3 reads TGTGCCAGCAGTGAAAGCGTAACCGGGGAGCTGTTTTTT. It encodes CASSESVTGELFF.

This clonotype was detected a few times. The rearrangement joins TRBV27 to TRBJ2-2, with 8 bases identical to TRBD2. Germline CDR1 reads MNHEY; CDR2 reads SMNVEV (reference sequence). This CDR3 region has 16 residues. The junction had 11 bases not matched to a gene; V was cut back by 6 bases and J by 5 bases. The chain's CDR3 is CASSFHSGGNTGELFF. CDR3 DNA: TGTGCCAGCAGCTTTCACAGCGGGGGAAATACCGGGGAGCTGTTTTTT.

This clonotype has more than one count but fewer than ten. The chain couples TRBV12-3 or TRBV12-4 to TRBJ2-1; 13 bases fit TRBD2. The length of the CDR3 is 15 residues. With V trimmed by 6 bases and J by 7 bases, 6 bases remained unmatched. The CDR3 DNA reads TGTGCCAGCAGCACCGGGACTAGCGGGACAAATGAGCAGTTCTTC. Translated, it gives CASSTGTSGTNEQFF.

There are many counts of this clonotype. This chain connects TRBV27 to TRBJ2-3, with 8 bases identical to TRBD2. J gave up 0 bases and V 3 bases, and 11 bases lay outside the gene matches. The germline gives CDR1 MNHEY, CDR2 SMNVEV (reference sequence). The CDR3 runs 18 residues. For the CDR3, the DNA is TGTGCCAGCAGTTTCTTGGCTAGCGGGTTTACTAGCACAGATACGCAGTATTTT. Encoded protein: CASSFLASGFTSTDTQYF.

The chain employs TRBV9 and TRBJ2-7; TRBD2 might be the D (6 bases). Germline V gene lookup returns CDR1 SGDLS and CDR2 YYNGEE. This CDR3 has 12 residues. Trimming left V 3 bases short and J 7 bases short, with 11 bases between. CDR3 nucleotide sequence: TGTGCCAGCAGCGCCGAGGGGAGGGAGCAGTACTTC. Encoded protein: CASSAEGREQYF. Full variable domain (remainder filled in from reference TRBV9 and TRBJ2-7): DSGVTQTPKHLITATGQRVTLRCSPRSGDLSVYWYQQSLDQGLQFLIQYYNGEERAKGNILERFSAQQFPDLHSELNLSSLELGDSALYFCASSAEGREQYFGPGTRLTVT.

This clonotype was found a few times. The rearrangement uses TRBV20-1 and TRBJ2-1; D is possibly TRBD2 (6 bases). Germline V CDR1 and CDR2: DFQATT, SNEGSKA (reference sequence). Trimming removed 6 bases at V and 1 base at J, with 10 bases between. The CDR3 covers 13 residues. CDR3 amino acids: CSATGRSYNEQFF. For the CDR3, the DNA is TGCAGTGCCACCGGGAGATCCTACAATGAGCAGTTCTTC.